This entry features one TCR beta chain sequence. Its target is unknown. This sample is part of a study of T cell responses to AZD1222 COVID-19 vaccine. Looked up from germline, CDR1 is LGHDT and CDR2 is YNNKEL (reference sequence). V was pared by 1 base and J by 13 bases, with 11 bases between. This CDR3 contains 11 residues. The table came from immunoSEQ multiplex PCR; TCRdb's copy has only in-frame clones and leaves some out. Of about 150,000 clones listed, about 85% were seen once; the top ten hold approximately 6.6%. Findings and limits, study-wide: Baseline seropositives among AZD1222 recipients totaled only five to seven. At 160-218 and 743-854, vaccine-associated CD4 TCRs were dominant, and they spanned spike.

This rearrangement joins TRBV3-1 (or the pseudogene TRBV3-2) to TRBJ2-7; a possible D gene is TRBD2 (5 bases). The sequence was collected from an adult who had recovered from COVID-19. The source material was peripheral blood, sampled after recovery from COVID-19. The DNA of the CDR3 is TGTGCCAGCAGCCAAGGAAGGGAGCCATACTTC. Amino acids: CASSQGREPYF.